The 26 T cell receptor beta chains below were found in one sample sequenced in a study of blood T cell repertoires in COVID-19. Clones were sequenced by immunoSEQ multiplex PCR, and TCRdb holds only the in-frame ones, with some missing. The table lists some 67,000 clones, 85% to 90% of them singletons, with more than 4.5% in the top ten. Material: peripheral blood. These receptors all come from a middle-aged man with active COVID-19.

The chain combines TRBV19 with TRBJ2-7; maybe TRBD1 (5 bases). CDR1 is LNHDA and CDR2 is SQIVND in the germline V gene (reference sequence). The germline V and J ends were trimmed by 3 bases and 2 bases, with 11 bases remaining between them. The CDR3 sequence is 14 residues long. This chain's CDR3 is CASSIFDSPYEQYF. The CDR3 DNA is TGTGCCAGTAGTATTTTCGACAGTCCCTACGAGCAGTACTTC.

The chain employs TRBV4-1 and TRBJ1-4; 7 bases are shared with TRBD1. The V segment lost 3 bases and the J segment 3 bases; nucleotides outside the gene matches: 1. Germline V gene lookup returns CDR1 MGHRA and CDR2 YSYEKL. The CDR3 is 14 residues long. The CDR3 DNA reads TGCGCCAGCAGCCACCAGGGGGCTAATGAAAAACTGTTTTTT. Residues: CASSHQGANEKLFF.

CDR3 sequence (DNA): TGTGCCAGCAGTTATCTTGGCGGGAGCGACGAGCAGTACTTC. The encoded protein is CASSYLGGSDEQYF. This rearrangement joins TRBV28 to TRBJ2-7; 7 bases are a match to TRBD2. The V gene end was trimmed by 4 bases and the J gene end by 5 bases; junction bases not matched to a gene: 8. Germline V gene sequence: CDR1 MDHEN, CDR2 SYDVKM. This CDR3 contains 14 residues.

The V and J genes are TRBV9 and TRBJ1-2; D uncertain. CDR1 is SGDLS and CDR2 is YYNGEE in the germline V gene. This CDR3 spans 13 amino acids. Trimming removed 0 bases at V and 2 bases at J, with 5 bases between. DNA for the CDR3: TGTGCCAGCAGCGTAGCGCGCAACTATGGCTACACCTTC. This sequence encodes CASSVARNYGYTF.

The gene calls are TRBV10-3 and TRBJ2-5; no reliable D call. This CDR3 region has 17 residues. Trimming removed 2 bases from V and 4 bases from J, with 20 bases in between. CDR1 is ENHRY and CDR2 is SYGVKD in the germline V gene. Here the CDR3 DNA reads TGTGCCATCAGTGAGACTTGTGTAAGCTCACCACTAGAGACCCAGTACTTC. Protein product: CAISETCVSSPLETQYF.

The DNA of the CDR3 is TGTGCCAGCAGCCCCCATACTCCCACCTACGAGCAGTACTTC. Its translation is CASSPHTPTYEQYF. This rearrangement joins TRBV28 to TRBJ2-7, with no clear D. Trimming stripped 6 bases from V and 2 bases from J, with 14 bases between. Germline V gives CDR1 MDHEN, CDR2 SYDVKM. The CDR3 is made up of 14 amino acids.

The chain employs TRBV4-2 and TRBJ2-3; weak D call: TRBD1 (6 bases). CDR1 and CDR2 from the germline V gene are LGHNA and YNFKEQ. V lost 0 bases and J lost 4, with 8 bases in between. The CDR3 totals 14 residues. CDR3 in DNA: TGTGCCAGCAGCCAAGAAACAGGGTCAGATACGCAGTATTTT. It specifies CASSQETGSDTQYF.

The V gene is TRBV9, the J gene TRBJ2-3, with TRBD1 matching over 11 bases. V shed 4 bases, J shed 3 bases, and the junction held 13 bases outside the gene matches. This CDR3 has 18 residues. CDR1 and CDR2 from the germline V gene are SGDLS and YYNGEE. As DNA, the CDR3 is TGTGCCAGCAGCTACACAACACCGGGACAGGGGGGGACAGATACGCAGTATTTT. Its protein is CASSYTTPGQGGTDTQYF. Based on the CDR3 plus reference TRBV9 and TRBJ2-3, the full variable domain is DSGVTQTPKHLITATGQRVTLRCSPRSGDLSVYWYQQSLDQGLQFLIQYYNGEERAKGNILERFSAQQFPDLHSELNLSSLELGDSALYFCASSYTTPGQGGTDTQYFGPGTRLTVL.

The CDR3 loop is CASSLGVRVSTEAFF. The CDR3 DNA is TGTGCCAGCAGCTTGGGGGTCAGGGTATCCACTGAAGCTTTCTTT. This chain links TRBV5-6 with TRBJ1-1, with a tentative D call TRBD1 (5 bases). Germline-derived CDR1 and CDR2 are SGHDT and YYEEEE. V lost 0 bases and J 4 bases, leaving 13 bases between the germline ends. The CDR3 has 15 residues.

V usage is TRBV24-1 and J usage is TRBJ2-2; TRBD2 might be the D (5 bases). The V end lost 3 bases, the J end lost 1 base, and 11 bases lay between the germline ends. Germline CDR1 is KGHDR and CDR2 is SFDVKD. The CDR3 contains 16 residues. CDR3 sequence: CATSDRGPENTGELFF. In DNA form, the CDR3 reads TGTGCCACCAGTGATCGCGGGCCAGAGAACACCGGGGAGCTGTTTTTT.

This clone was seen once. The CDR3 here is CASSARQGRSGANVLTF. CDR3 DNA sequence: TGTGCCAGCAGCGCCCGACAGGGGCGCTCTGGGGCCAACGTCCTGACTTTC. The chain uses TRBV7-9 and TRBJ2-6; 8 nucleotides line up with TRBD1. V lost 5 bases to trimming and J lost 0 bases; unmatched junction nucleotides: 6. This CDR3 contains 17 residues. Germline assignment: CDR1 SEHNR and CDR2 FQNEAQ (reference sequence).

The gene calls are TRBV9 and TRBJ2-7, with 8 bases matching TRBD1. CDR1 and CDR2 (germline): SGDLS, YYNGEE. The CDR3 is 13 residues long. V lost 3 bases and J lost 7; bases outside the gene matches: 6. The DNA for the CDR3 is TGTGCCAGCAGCGGGACAGGGTCGGGTGAGCAGTACTTC. Translation: CASSGTGSGEQYF.

This chain uses TRBV19 with TRBJ2-7; tentatively, D is TRBD1 (7 bases). The V gene's germline CDR1 is LNHDA and CDR2 SQIVND (reference sequence). The CDR3 totals 16 residues. The V end was cut by 5 bases, the J end by 0 bases, with 17 bases between. CDR3 region: CASSPPGRDSSYEQYF. Here the CDR3 DNA reads TGTGCCAGTAGTCCTCCTGGGCGGGACAGCTCCTACGAGCAGTACTTC.

The chain has TRBV4-3 and TRBJ1-3, with D possibly matching TRBD1 (6 bases). The CDR3 runs to 14 residues. The ends were cut back, 6 bases at V and 3 bases at J, with 12 bases in the middle. Germline V gene sequence: CDR1 LGHNA, CDR2 YSLEER. The CDR3 reads CASSDRLYGNTIYF. The CDR3 DNA sequence: TGCGCCAGCAGTGACAGGTTGTATGGAAACACCATATATTTT.

The chain is built from TRBV13 and TRBJ1-1; 8 nucleotides align to TRBD1. The CDR3 has 14 amino acids. CDR1 and CDR2 (germline): PRHDT, FYEKMQ (reference sequence). J lost 7 bases, V lost 5 bases, and 9 bases had no gene match. In DNA form, the CDR3 reads TGTGCCAGCAGCCCCACGACAGGGGATGATGAAGCTTTCTTT. Residues: CASSPTTGDDEAFF. Combining the CDR3 with reference TRBV13 and TRBJ1-1 gives the whole variable domain AAGVIQSPRHLIKEKRETATLKCYPIPRHDTVYWYQQGPGQDPQFLISFYEKMQSDKGSIPDRFSAQQFSDYHSELNMSSLELGDSALYFCASSPTTGDDEAFFGQGTRLTVV.

This chain links TRBV7-2 with TRBJ2-3; maybe TRBD1 (5 bases). Trimming pared 3 bases from V and 4 bases from J, leaving 11 bases between. The CDR3 has 14 amino acids. Germline V CDR1 and CDR2: SGHTA, FQGNSA. CDR3 nucleotides: TGTGCCAGCAGCTTGGGCTTACAGGCAGATACGCAGTATTTT. It specifies CASSLGLQADTQYF.

The chain employs TRBV5-4 and TRBJ1-1; 8 bases align to TRBD1. Germline values: CDR1 SGHNT, CDR2 YYREEE (reference sequence). The V and J ends lost 2 bases and 1 base, in that order; junction bases with no gene match: 10. The CDR3 is 17 residues long. CDR3 amino acids: CASSFTYRGSENTEAFF. DNA of the CDR3: TGTGCCAGCAGCTTCACCTACAGGGGGTCGGAGAACACTGAAGCTTTCTTT.

The chain uses TRBV4-3 and TRBJ1-2; D possibly corresponds to TRBD1 (6 bases). There are 15 residues in the CDR3. V was cut by 4 bases and J by 1 base, with 13 bases left in between. Germline V CDR1 and CDR2: LGHNA, YSLEER. The CDR3 here is CASSRLRTDNYGYTF. CDR3 bases: TGCGCCAGCAGCCGACTCCGGACAGATAACTATGGCTACACCTTC.

The rearrangement links TRBV28 to TRBJ2-1, with D perhaps TRBD2 (7 bases). The CDR3 runs 14 residues. Germline V gene lookup returns CDR1 MDHEN and CDR2 SYDVKM. V gave up 8 bases and J gave up 6 bases, with 17 bases separating them. Here the CDR3 reads CASQEGGDGNEQFF. In DNA, the CDR3 is TGTGCCAGCCAAGAGGGGGGGGATGGCAATGAGCAGTTCTTC.

The chain carries TRBV15 and TRBJ1-1; TRBD1 is a possible D gene (6 bases). The length of the CDR3 is 15 residues. The V end was cut by 0 bases, the J end by 4 bases, with 12 bases between. Germline lookup yields CDR1 LNHNV and CDR2 YYDKDF (reference sequence). The CDR3 reads CATSRDRGGGTEAFF. In DNA, the CDR3 is TGTGCCACCAGCAGAGATCGCGGGGGCGGCACTGAAGCTTTCTTT.

This clone was detected only once. This chain links TRBV5-4 with TRBJ2-1; D is ambiguous. Looked up from germline, CDR1 is SGHNT and CDR2 is YYREEE (reference sequence). The CDR3 loop spans 13 amino acids. V shed 0 bases and J shed 6 bases, with 7 bases lying between them. CDR3 sequence: CASSLGLTNEQFF. DNA for the CDR3: TGTGCCAGCAGCTTGGGACTGACCAATGAGCAGTTCTTC.

The chain's CDR3 is CASTPGTGITEAFF. CDR3 in DNA: TGTGCCAGCACTCCAGGGACAGGGATTACTGAAGCTTTCTTT. V gene TRBV18 combines with J gene TRBJ1-1; 9 bases match TRBD1. This CDR3 has 14 residues. J was trimmed by 5 bases and V by 8 bases; bases with no gene match: 9. In germline, CDR1 is KGHSH, CDR2 LQKENI.

This clone has only a few counts. The V call is TRBV7-2, the J call TRBJ2-7; a possible D gene is TRBD1 (5 bases). V was pared by 0 bases and J by 1 base, with 10 bases between. The CDR3 spans 15 residues. Germline V gene lookup returns CDR1 SGHTA and CDR2 FQGNSA. The CDR3: CASSLARQLSYEQYF. Here the CDR3 DNA reads TGTGCCAGCAGCTTAGCGAGACAGCTATCCTACGAGCAGTACTTC.

The chain has TRBV19 and TRBJ1-5; a possible D gene is TRBD1 (6 bases). Looked up from germline, CDR1 is LNHDA and CDR2 is SQIVND (reference sequence). The V gene lost 3 bases and the J gene lost 2 bases, with 14 bases spanning the gap. The CDR3 is 16 amino acids. Here the CDR3 DNA reads TGTGCCAGTAGTATCTGGGGGGGCAAGGGCAATCAGCCCCAGCATTTT. Translated, it gives CASSIWGGKGNQPQHF.

The J gene is TRBJ2-5, the V gene TRBV7-8; 8 bases agree with TRBD2. Germline CDR1 is SGHVS and CDR2 is FQNEAQ. This CDR3 region has 16 residues. The V and J ends lost 5 bases and 7 bases, in that order; junction bases with no gene match: 15. CDR3 in amino acids: CASSEMGPGLVTTQYF. The DNA of the CDR3 is TGTGCCAGCAGCGAGATGGGTCCGGGACTAGTAACGACCCAGTACTTC. Complete variable domain (other parts from reference TRBV7-8 and TRBJ2-5): GAGVSQSPRYKVAKRGQDVALRCDPISGHVSLFWYQQALGQGPEFLTYFQNEAQLDKSGLPSDRFFAERPEGSVSTLKIQRTQQEDSAVYLCASSEMGPGLVTTQYFGPGTRLLVL.

The chain carries TRBV28 and TRBJ2-3; 14 bases agree with TRBD2. This CDR3 is built from 17 residues. Unmatched junction bases numbered 11, after V lost 5 bases and J lost 7 bases. Looked up from germline, CDR1 is MDHEN and CDR2 is SYDVKM. CDR3 in amino acids: CASSRGGLAGVRNTQYF. The CDR3 nucleotides are TGTGCCAGCAGTCGAGGGGGACTAGCGGGAGTTAGAAATACGCAGTATTTT.